Below are 21 T cell receptor beta chains sequenced from a single sample in a study of cytomegalovirus exposure and HLA in healthy donors. The PCR made use of 60 Vbeta and 13 Jbeta primers. Sequencing used immunoSEQ multiplex PCR; TCRdb keeps in-frame clones, though not all of them. Seen here are 90,000 to 120,000 clones, roughly 73% observed once, and the top ten hold 7.8%. The sample taken for sequencing was PBMCs. Source of these receptors: a man aged 30 to 39 in good health and CMV-seronegative.

This clone has just one count. CDR3 nucleotide sequence: TGTGCCAGCAGACCGACAGGGGGCTACGAGCAGTACTTC. Translation: CASRPTGGYEQYF. The genes are TRBV7-2 and TRBJ2-7; 9 bases are a match to TRBD1. The V and J ends lost 6 bases and 3 bases, in that order; junction bases with no gene match: 3. Germline lookup yields CDR1 SGHTA and CDR2 FQGNSA. The CDR3 loop spans 13 amino acids.

The chain is built from TRBV9 and TRBJ2-1; 7 positions agree with TRBD2. The V segment lost 4 bases and the J segment 2 bases; nucleotides outside the gene matches: 15. Germline CDR1 and CDR2: SGDLS and YYNGEE. The CDR3 totals 18 residues. The CDR3 protein is CASSFGLGSVSPYNEQFF. Here the CDR3 DNA reads TGTGCCAGCAGCTTCGGACTAGGTTCTGTTTCTCCCTACAATGAGCAGTTCTTC.

A note on this clone: The conserved closing phenylalanine or tryptophan is absent in this CDR3, likely reflecting a read error. The chain uses TRBV13 and TRBJ2-7; D is perhaps TRBD2 (5 bases). The V gene's germline CDR1 is PRHDT and CDR2 FYEKMQ (reference sequence). Trimming cost V 5 bases and J 1 base, with 12 bases left between them. This CDR3 contains 14 residues. The CDR3 here is CASSLSVRSYEQYL. In DNA form, the CDR3 reads TGTGCCAGCAGCCTTAGCGTTAGGTCCTACGAGCAGTACCTC.

CDR3 coding DNA: TGTGCCAGCAGGGCTCTACTAGCGGGCCTCAATGAGCAGTTCTTC. Amino acid sequence: CASRALLAGLNEQFF. The chain joins TRBV2 to TRBJ2-1; 9 nucleotides align to TRBD2. This CDR3 has 15 residues. Trimming at V came to 6 bases and at J to 6 bases, leaving 9 bases not matched to a gene. The germline gives CDR1 SNHLY, CDR2 FYNNEI.

A single count supports this clone. The chain recombines TRBV7-9 with TRBJ2-7; 8 bases are a match to TRBD2. V trimming: 5 bases; J trimming: 0 bases; junction bases outside the gene matches: 6. The germline CDR1 and CDR2 sequences are SEHNR and FQNEAQ (reference sequence). The CDR3 is 15 amino acids. The CDR3 sequence is CASSLGAGVSYEQYF. DNA of the CDR3: TGTGCCAGCAGCCTGGGAGCGGGAGTCTCCTACGAGCAGTACTTC.

V usage is TRBV5-1 and J usage is TRBJ2-7; D is unclear. CDR1 and CDR2 from the germline V gene are SGHRS and YFSETQ. The CDR3 has 13 residues. The V end lost 0 bases, the J end lost 5 bases, and 9 bases lay between the germline ends. CDR3: CASSLGIRDEQYF. CDR3 bases: TGCGCCAGCAGCTTGGGGATTCGGGACGAGCAGTACTTC.

This chain joins TRBV15 and TRBJ1-1; D is perhaps TRBD1 (5 bases). The CDR3 length is 12 residues. Looked up from germline, CDR1 is LNHNV and CDR2 is YYDKDF (reference sequence). Between the trimmed V and J ends, which lost 0 bases and 11 bases, there was a span of 10 bases. The CDR3 DNA follows: TGTGCCACCAGCAGAGATCAGCGGGGCGCTTTCTTT. Translated, it gives CATSRDQRGAFF.

The chain joins TRBV21-1 to TRBJ2-7; the table's D call of TRBD2 was not tested on the DNA. TRBV21-1 is described as a pseudogene. The CDR3 spans 16 residues. CDR3 amino acids: CASTKRGGAGPYEQYF. DNA of the CDR3: TGTGCCAGCACCAAACGGGGGGGCGCGGGTCCCTACGAGCAGTACTTC.

This clone has a handful of counts. The chain carries TRBV21-1 and TRBJ1-2. TRBV21-1 is a documented pseudogene. The CDR3 contains 11 residues. The CDR3 DNA reads as TGTGCCAGTCGTCGGGGCTATGGCTACACCTTC. This translates into CASRRGYGYTF.

The sample holds one count of this clone. This sequence joins TRBV5-1 and TRBJ1-2; the D gene is possibly TRBD1 (5 bases). V was shortened by 0 bases and J by 8 bases, with 11 bases between the two germline ends. The CDR3 is 13 amino acids. Looked up from germline, CDR1 is SGHRS and CDR2 is YFSETQ. CDR3 sequence: CASSLAGEGGYTF. CDR3 sequence (DNA): TGCGCCAGCAGCTTGGCCGGGGAGGGGGGCTACACCTTC.

The rearrangement uses TRBV7-8 and TRBJ2-1; 9 bases match TRBD2. Germline values: CDR1 SGHVS, CDR2 FQNEAQ. J lost 4 bases, V lost 5 bases, and 6 bases had no gene match. This CDR3 region has 15 residues. CDR3 in amino acids: CASSPGTSMYNEQFF. CDR3 bases: TGTGCCAGCAGCCCCGGGACTAGCATGTACAATGAGCAGTTCTTC.

The CDR3 loop is CASSRGTDIYGYTF. CDR3 DNA: TGCGCCAGCAGCCGGGGGACAGACATCTATGGCTACACCTTC. The gene calls are TRBV4-1 and TRBJ1-2; 7 bases are a match to TRBD1. This CDR3 region has 14 residues. J gave up 4 bases and V 4 bases, and 6 bases lay outside the gene matches. The germline CDR1 and CDR2 sequences are MGHRA and YSYEKL.

V is TRBV28 and J is TRBJ2-1; 8 bases line up with TRBD2. The J segment lost 7 bases and the V segment lost 5 bases, leaving 7 bases of the junction unmatched. Germline V lookup: CDR1 MDHEN, CDR2 SYDVKM. The CDR3 contains 14 residues. The CDR3 bases are TGTGCCAGCAGTAGGAGCGGGAGCTGGAATGAGCAGTTCTTC. It encodes CASSRSGSWNEQFF.

The rearrangement uses TRBV18 and TRBJ2-2; D not certain. The CDR3 length is 16 residues. Deletions cut 3 bases from V and 4 bases from J, with 15 bases between. Germline CDR1 reads KGHSH; CDR2 reads LQKENI. In nucleotides, the CDR3 is TGTGCCAGCTCACCGCCCGGGTCGCCCACCACCGGGGAGCTGTTTTTT. Translating it yields CASSPPGSPTTGELFF.

The chain employs TRBV28 and TRBJ2-3; TRBD2 aligns across 11 bases. This CDR3 comprises 14 residues. The germline V gene encodes CDR1 MDHEN and CDR2 SYDVKM. V shed 10 bases, J shed 2 bases, and the junction held 5 bases outside the gene matches. The CDR3 loop reads CAISTSGDTDTQYF. For the CDR3, the DNA is TGTGCCATCTCGACTAGCGGGGACACAGATACGCAGTATTTT.

V and J are TRBV5-6 and TRBJ2-2; TRBD2 matches 7 bases. Germline V gives CDR1 SGHDT, CDR2 YYEEEE. The CDR3 is 14 amino acids. V shed 3 bases and J 4 bases; nucleotides not matched to a gene: 3. CDR3 region: CASSWGGLTGELFF. In DNA form, the CDR3 reads TGTGCCAGCAGCTGGGGGGGACTCACCGGGGAGCTGTTTTTT.

The chain couples TRBV11-3 to TRBJ2-5, with a possible D match to TRBD1 (5 bases). The CDR3 contains 15 residues. Germline V lookup: CDR1 SGHNT, CDR2 YENEEA. Trimming stripped 1 base from V and 5 bases from J, with 14 bases between. The CDR3 nucleotides are TGTGCCAGCAGCTTAGGCCAAGACAGTCGGGAGACCCAGTACTTC. Amino acids: CASSLGQDSRETQYF.

The chain combines TRBV19 with TRBJ1-5, with TRBD1 identical over 8 bases. This CDR3 is 13 amino acids long. The V gene's germline CDR1 is LNHDA and CDR2 SQIVND (reference sequence). Germline trimming cut 5 bases from V and 7 bases from J; bases unmatched to any gene: 4. CDR3 in amino acids: CASSVQGAQPQHF. DNA for the CDR3: TGTGCCAGTAGTGTTCAGGGGGCCCAGCCCCAGCATTTT. Complete variable domain (other parts from reference TRBV19 and TRBJ1-5): DGGITQSPKYLFRKEGQNVTLSCEQNLNHDAMYWYRQDPGQGLRLIYYSQIVNDFQKGDIAEGYSVSREKKESFPLTVTSAQKNPTAFYLCASSVQGAQPQHFGDGTRLSIL.

In this sample, this clone turned up a few times. V gene TRBV6-1 combines with J gene TRBJ2-1; 8 nucleotides line up with TRBD1. The CDR3 extends over 14 amino acids. J lost 1 base, V lost 8 bases, and 4 bases had no gene match. Per the germline V gene, CDR1 is MNHNS and CDR2 is SASEGT. This CDR3 is CASRTGWSYNEQFF. The CDR3 bases are TGTGCCAGCCGGACAGGGTGGTCCTACAATGAGCAGTTCTTC.

In regard to this clone: This same CDR3 is encoded by further DNA sequences in the sample. The chain couples TRBV18 to TRBJ2-7; D is perhaps TRBD1 (6 bases). The CDR3 is 16 amino acids. The ends were cut back, 3 bases at V and 1 base at J, with 16 bases in the middle. In germline, CDR1 is KGHSH, CDR2 LQKENI. The CDR3 loop is CASSPSRGRLSYEQYF. The CDR3 bases are TGTGCCAGCTCACCTAGCAGGGGCAGATTATCCTACGAGCAGTACTTC.

The sample holds a few counts of this clone. This chain connects TRBV2 to TRBJ1-1, with D maybe TRBD1 (5 bases). Germline CDR1 and CDR2: SNHLY and FYNNEI. The V gene lost 6 bases and the J gene lost 10 bases, with 24 bases spanning the gap. CDR3 length: 15 residues. In DNA form, the CDR3 reads TGTGCCAGCAGGAGGTCTGGGGGGTTGGACGCGCTAGCTTTCTTT. Translating gives CASRRSGGLDALAFF.